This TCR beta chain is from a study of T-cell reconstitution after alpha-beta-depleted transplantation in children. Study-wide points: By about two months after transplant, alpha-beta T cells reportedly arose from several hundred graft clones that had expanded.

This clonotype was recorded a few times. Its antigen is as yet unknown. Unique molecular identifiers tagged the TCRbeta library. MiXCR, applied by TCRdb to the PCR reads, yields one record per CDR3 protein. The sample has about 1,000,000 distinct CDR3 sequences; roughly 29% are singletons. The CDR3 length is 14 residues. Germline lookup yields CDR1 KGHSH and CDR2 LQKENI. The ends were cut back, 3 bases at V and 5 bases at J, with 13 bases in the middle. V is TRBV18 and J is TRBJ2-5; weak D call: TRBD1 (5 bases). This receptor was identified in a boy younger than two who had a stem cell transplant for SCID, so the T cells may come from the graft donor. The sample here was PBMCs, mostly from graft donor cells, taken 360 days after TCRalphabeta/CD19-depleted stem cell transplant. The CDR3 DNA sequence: TGTGCCAGCTCACCGACAGCGAACAGTGAGACCCAGTACTTC. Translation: CASSPTANSETQYF.